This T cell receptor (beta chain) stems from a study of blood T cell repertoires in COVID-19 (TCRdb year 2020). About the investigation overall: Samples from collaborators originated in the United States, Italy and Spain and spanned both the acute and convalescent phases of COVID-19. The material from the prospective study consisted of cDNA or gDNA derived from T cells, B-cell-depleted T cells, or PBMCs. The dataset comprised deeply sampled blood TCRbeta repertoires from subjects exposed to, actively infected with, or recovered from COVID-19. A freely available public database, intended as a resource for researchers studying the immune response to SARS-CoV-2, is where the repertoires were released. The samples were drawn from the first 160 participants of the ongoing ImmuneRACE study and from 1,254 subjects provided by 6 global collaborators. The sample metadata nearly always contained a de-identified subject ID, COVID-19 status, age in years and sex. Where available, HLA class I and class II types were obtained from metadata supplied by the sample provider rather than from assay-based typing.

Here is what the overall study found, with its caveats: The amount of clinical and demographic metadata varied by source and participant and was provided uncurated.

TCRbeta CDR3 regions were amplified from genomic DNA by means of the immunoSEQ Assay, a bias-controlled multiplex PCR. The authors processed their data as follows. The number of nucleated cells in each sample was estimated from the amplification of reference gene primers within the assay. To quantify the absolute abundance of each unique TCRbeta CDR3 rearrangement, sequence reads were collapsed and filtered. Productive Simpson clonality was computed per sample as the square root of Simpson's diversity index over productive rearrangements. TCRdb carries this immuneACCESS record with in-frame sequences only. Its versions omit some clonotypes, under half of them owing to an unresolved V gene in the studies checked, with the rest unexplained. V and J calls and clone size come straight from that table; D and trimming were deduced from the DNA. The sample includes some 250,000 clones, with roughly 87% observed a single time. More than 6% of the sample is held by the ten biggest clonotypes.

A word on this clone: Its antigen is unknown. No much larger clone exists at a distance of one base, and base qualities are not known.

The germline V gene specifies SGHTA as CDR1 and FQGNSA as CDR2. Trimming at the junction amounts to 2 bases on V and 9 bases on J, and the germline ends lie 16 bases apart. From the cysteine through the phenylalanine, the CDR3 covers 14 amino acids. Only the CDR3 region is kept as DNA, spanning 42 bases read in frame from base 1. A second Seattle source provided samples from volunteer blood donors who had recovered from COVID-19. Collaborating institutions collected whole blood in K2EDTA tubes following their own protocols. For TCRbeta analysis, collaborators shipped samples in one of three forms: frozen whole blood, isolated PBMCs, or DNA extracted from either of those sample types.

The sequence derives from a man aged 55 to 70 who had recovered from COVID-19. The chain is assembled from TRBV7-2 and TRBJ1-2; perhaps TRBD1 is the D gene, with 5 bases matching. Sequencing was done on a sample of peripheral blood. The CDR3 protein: CASSLRQTYFSYTF. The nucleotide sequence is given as TGTGCCAGCAGCTTACGACAGACTTATTTCAGCTACACCTTC.